This T cell receptor (beta chain) was captured by sequencing in a study of early T cells in non-severe SARS-CoV-2 infection. Whole-study context: Whole-blood bulk RNA, unsorted, was sequenced, and chains were unpaired.

About this clonotype: Its antigen is undetermined.

The V end lost 6 bases, the J end lost 1 base, and 27 bases lay between the germline ends. The CDR3 extends over 18 amino acids. Per the germline V gene, CDR1 is DFQATT and CDR2 is SNEGSKA (reference sequence). Individual cDNA molecules were tagged with unique molecular identifiers, the study reported. TCRdb re-called the 5' RACE reads through MiXCR, storing one row per CDR3 protein. The table shows about 55,000 distinct CDR3 sequences, with 8% to 10% occurring only once. Study results and limitations: The VDJdb matching leaned toward anti-spike CD8 responses and overlooked private and CD4 specificities.

V usage is TRBV20-1 and J usage is TRBJ2-5, with a possible D match to TRBD2 (6 bases). The receptor was isolated from an adult who was a healthcare worker with PCR-confirmed SARS-CoV-2 infection or an uninfected control (not recorded which). Source material: whole blood. This chain's CDR3 is CSARNGSASAEFQETQYF. DNA for the CDR3: TGCAGTGCCCGGAATGGTTCGGCTAGCGCAGAGTTCCAAGAGACCCAGTACTTC.